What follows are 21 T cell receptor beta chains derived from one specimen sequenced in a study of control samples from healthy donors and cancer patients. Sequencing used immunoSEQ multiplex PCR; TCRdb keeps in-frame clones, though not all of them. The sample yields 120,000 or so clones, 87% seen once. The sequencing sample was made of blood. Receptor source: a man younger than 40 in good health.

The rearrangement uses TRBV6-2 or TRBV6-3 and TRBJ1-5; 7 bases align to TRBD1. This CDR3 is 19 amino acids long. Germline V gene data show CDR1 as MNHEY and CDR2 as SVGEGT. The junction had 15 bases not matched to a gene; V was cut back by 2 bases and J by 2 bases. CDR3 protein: CASSYPNGSGQRRNQPQHF. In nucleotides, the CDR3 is TGTGCCAGCAGTTACCCGAATGGCTCGGGACAGAGACGCAATCAGCCCCAGCATTTT.

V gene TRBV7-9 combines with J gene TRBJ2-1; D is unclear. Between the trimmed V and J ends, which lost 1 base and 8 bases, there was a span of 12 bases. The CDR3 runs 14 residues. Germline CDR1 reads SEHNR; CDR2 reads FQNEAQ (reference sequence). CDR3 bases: TGTGCCAGCAGCTTAGTTTCCGGTAGCCATGAGCAGTTCTTC. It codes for CASSLVSGSHEQFF.

The CDR3 protein is CASSLSVPQTGSEQYF. CDR3 nucleotide sequence: TGTGCCAGCAGCCTATCCGTACCCCAGACAGGGTCCGAGCAGTACTTC. The genes are TRBV9 and TRBJ2-7, with 7 bases fitting TRBD1. The CDR3 is 16 residues long. Per germline, CDR1 SGDLS and CDR2 YYNGEE. Trimming removed 4 bases from V and 6 bases from J; junction bases left unmatched: 16. The whole variable domain, remainder taken from reference TRBV9 and TRBJ2-7, is DSGVTQTPKHLITATGQRVTLRCSPRSGDLSVYWYQQSLDQGLQFLIQYYNGEERAKGNILERFSAQQFPDLHSELNLSSLELGDSALYFCASSLSVPQTGSEQYFGPGTRLTVT.

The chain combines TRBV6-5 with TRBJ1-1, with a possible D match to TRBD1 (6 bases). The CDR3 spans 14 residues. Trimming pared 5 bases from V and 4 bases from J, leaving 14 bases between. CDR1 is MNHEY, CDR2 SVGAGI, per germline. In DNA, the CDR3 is TGTGCCAGCAGTCGCCCCGAGGGGGGCACTGAAGCTTTCTTT. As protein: CASSRPEGGTEAFF.

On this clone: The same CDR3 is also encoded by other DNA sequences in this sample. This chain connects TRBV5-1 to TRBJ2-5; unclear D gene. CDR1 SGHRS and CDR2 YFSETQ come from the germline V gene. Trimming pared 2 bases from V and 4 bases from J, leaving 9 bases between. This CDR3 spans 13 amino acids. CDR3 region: CASSLGRGETQYF. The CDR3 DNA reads TGCGCCAGCAGCTTAGGCAGAGGAGAGACCCAGTACTTC.

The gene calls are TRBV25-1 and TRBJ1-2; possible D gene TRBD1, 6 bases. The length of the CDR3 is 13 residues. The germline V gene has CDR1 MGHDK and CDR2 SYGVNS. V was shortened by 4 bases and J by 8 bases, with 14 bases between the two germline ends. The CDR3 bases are TGTGCCAGCAGTGCACAGGGACAAGGAGGCTACACCTTC. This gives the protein CASSAQGQGGYTF.

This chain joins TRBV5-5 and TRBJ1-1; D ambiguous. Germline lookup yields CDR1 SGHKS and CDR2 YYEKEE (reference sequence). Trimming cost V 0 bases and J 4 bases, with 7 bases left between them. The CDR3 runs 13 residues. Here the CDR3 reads CASSLEGITEAFF. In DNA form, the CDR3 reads TGTGCCAGCAGCTTGGAAGGGATCACTGAAGCTTTCTTT.

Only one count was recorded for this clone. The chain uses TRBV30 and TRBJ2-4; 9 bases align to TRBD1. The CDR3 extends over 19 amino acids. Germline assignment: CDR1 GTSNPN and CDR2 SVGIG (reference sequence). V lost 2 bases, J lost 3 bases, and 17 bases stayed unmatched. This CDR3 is CAWSPPGQGLGTYKNIQYF. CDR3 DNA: TGTGCCTGGAGTCCCCCGGGACAGGGCTTGGGGACCTACAAAAACATTCAGTACTTC.

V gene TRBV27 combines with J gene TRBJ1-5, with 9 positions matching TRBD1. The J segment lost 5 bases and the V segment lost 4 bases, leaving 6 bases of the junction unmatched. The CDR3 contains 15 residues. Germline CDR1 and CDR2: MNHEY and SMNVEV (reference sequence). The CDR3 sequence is CASSSTTGGDQPQHF. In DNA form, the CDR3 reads TGTGCCAGCAGTTCCACGACAGGGGGGGATCAGCCCCAGCATTTT.

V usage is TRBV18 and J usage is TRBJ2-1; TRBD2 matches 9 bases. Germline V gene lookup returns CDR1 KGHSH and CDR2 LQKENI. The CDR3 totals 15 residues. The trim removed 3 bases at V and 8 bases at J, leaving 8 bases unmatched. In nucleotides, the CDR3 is TGTGCCAGCTCACCGGGCGGGGGGGCGTTGGATGAGCAGTTCTTC. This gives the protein CASSPGGGALDEQFF.

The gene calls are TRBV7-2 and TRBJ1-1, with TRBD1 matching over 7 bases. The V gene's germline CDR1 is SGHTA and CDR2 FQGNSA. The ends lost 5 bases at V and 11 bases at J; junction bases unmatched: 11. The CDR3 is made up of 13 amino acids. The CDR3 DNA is TGTGCCAGCAGCCGCGACAGGGAAAGTGAGGCTTTCTTT. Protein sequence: CASSRDRESEAFF.

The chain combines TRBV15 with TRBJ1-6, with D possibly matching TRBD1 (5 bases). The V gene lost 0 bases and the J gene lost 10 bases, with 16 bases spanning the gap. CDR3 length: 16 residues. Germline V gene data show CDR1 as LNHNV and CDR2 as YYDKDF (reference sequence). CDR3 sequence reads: CATSRDPPGSGSPLHF. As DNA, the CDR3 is TGTGCCACCAGCAGAGATCCCCCAGGGTCGGGATCACCCCTCCACTTT.

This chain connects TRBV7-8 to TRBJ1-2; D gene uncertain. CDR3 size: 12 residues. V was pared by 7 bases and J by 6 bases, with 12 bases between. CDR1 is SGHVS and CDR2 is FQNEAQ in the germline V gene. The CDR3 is CASNSSRDGYTF. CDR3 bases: TGTGCCAGCAACTCCTCTCGAGATGGCTACACCTTC.

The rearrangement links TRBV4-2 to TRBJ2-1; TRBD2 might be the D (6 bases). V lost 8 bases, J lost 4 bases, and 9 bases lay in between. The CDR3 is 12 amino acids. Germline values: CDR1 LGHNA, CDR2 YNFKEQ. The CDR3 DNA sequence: TGTGCCAGCGGAGGGAGTTACAATGAGCAGTTCTTC. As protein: CASGGSYNEQFF.

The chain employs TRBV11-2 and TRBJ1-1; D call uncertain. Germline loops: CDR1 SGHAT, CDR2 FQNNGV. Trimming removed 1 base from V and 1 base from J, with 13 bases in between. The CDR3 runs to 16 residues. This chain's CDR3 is CASSLAGNAGNTEAFF. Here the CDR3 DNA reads TGTGCCAGCAGCTTAGCTGGGAATGCAGGGAACACTGAAGCTTTCTTT.

For the CDR3, the DNA is TGTGCCAGCAGCGTAGCTAGGGTTTTGGGCGGGGCCAACGTCCTGACTTTC. Its translation is CASSVARVLGGANVLTF. The genes are TRBV9 and TRBJ2-6; D is ambiguous. CDR1 and CDR2 from the germline V gene are SGDLS and YYNGEE. The CDR3 covers 17 residues. V shed 0 bases and J shed 4 bases, with 14 bases lying between them.

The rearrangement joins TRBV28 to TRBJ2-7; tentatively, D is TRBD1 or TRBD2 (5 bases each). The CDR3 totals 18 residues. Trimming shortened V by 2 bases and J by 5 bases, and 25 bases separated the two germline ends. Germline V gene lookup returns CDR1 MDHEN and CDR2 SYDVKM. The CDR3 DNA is TGTGCCAGCAGTTTAGCAAGTCCACCCGGGACGGAGATGAACGAGCAGTACTTC. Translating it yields CASSLASPPGTEMNEQYF.

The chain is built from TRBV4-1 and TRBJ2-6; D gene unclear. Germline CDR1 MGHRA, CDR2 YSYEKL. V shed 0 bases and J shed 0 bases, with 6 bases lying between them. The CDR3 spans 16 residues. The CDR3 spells CASSQEPSSGANVLTF. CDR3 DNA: TGCGCCAGCAGCCAAGAACCCAGCTCTGGGGCCAACGTCCTGACTTTC.

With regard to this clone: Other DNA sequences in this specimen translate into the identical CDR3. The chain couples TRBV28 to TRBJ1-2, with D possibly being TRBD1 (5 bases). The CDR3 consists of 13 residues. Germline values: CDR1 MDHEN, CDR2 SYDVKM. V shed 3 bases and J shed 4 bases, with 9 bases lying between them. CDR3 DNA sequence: TGTGCCAGCAGTTTGCAGGGTTCCTATGGCTACACCTTC. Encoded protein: CASSLQGSYGYTF.

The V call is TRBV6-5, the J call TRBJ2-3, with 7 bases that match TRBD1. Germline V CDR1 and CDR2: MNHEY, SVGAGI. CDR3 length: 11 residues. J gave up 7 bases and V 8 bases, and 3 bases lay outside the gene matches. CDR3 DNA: TGTGCCAGCCGACAGGGAAATACGCAGTATTTT. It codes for CASRQGNTQYF.

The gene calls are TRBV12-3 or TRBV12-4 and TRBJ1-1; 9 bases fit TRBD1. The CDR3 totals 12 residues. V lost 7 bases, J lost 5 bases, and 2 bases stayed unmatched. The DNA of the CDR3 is TGTGCCAGCATCGGGACAGGGACTGAAGCTTTCTTT. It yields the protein CASIGTGTEAFF.